This entry lists 6 T cell receptor beta chains sequenced from one sample in a study of identical twins (TCRdb year 2016). The protocol used for the library was 5' RACE. The instrument was an Illumina HiSeq 2000. In-frame beta chains were kept once TCRdb had trimmed the public reads at Q25 with fastp and called clones with MiXCR. Identical CDR3 protein sequences are pooled into one entry, listed with their most common genes and DNA. This sample is represented by hundreds of thousands of distinct CDR3 sequences; roughly 8% of them were singletons. The ten biggest clones cover 0.85% to 1% of the sample. The same sample was also used in a study of yellow fever vaccine responses in identical twins.

Sample: PBMCs. The receptor source for this set is a woman between 18 and 29 years old in good health.

This clonotype has a count of ten or more. The CDR3 nucleotides read TGCAGCGTTGAAAAGGGAGGGGCCCACGCAGAGACCCAGTACTTC. This gives the protein CSVEKGGAHAETQYF. This chain connects TRBV29-1 to TRBJ2-5, with 7 bases fitting TRBD2. This CDR3 comprises 15 residues. J gave up 4 bases and V 2 bases, and 10 bases lay outside the gene matches. Germline V gene lookup returns CDR1 SQVTM and CDR2 ANQGSEA.

This clonotype turned up a few times. The chain recombines TRBV29-1 with TRBJ2-1; TRBD1 matches 7 bases. Unmatched junction bases numbered 9, after V lost 4 bases and J lost 0 bases. CDR1 SQVTM and CDR2 ANQGSEA come from the germline V gene. This CDR3 contains 16 residues. CDR3 residues: CSVGRPRDSSYNEQFF. The DNA of the CDR3 is TGCAGCGTTGGACGCCCCCGGGACAGCTCCTACAATGAGCAGTTCTTC.

This clonotype was found many times. The junction differs from germline at one of its ends, possibly a read error. The chain carries TRBV7-7 and TRBJ2-1; TRBD2 aligns across 15 bases. The CDR3 extends over 16 amino acids. Germline lookup yields CDR1 SSHAT and CDR2 FNYEAQ (reference sequence). CDR3 region: CASSLGTSGRNNEQFF. The DNA of the CDR3 is TGTGCTAGCAGCTTAGGGACTAGCGGGAGGAATAATGAGCAGTTCTTC.

The V and J genes are TRBV6-2 or TRBV6-3 and TRBJ2-5, with 9 bases lining up with TRBD2. CDR3 length: 18 residues. J gave up 0 bases and V 6 bases, and 14 bases lay outside the gene matches. CDR1 and CDR2 from the germline V gene are MNHEY and SVGEGT. The DNA of the CDR3 is TGTGCCAGCAGCAAAGGCCCCTGGCCTAGCGGGAACCAAGAGACCCAGTACTTC. The encoded protein is CASSKGPWPSGNQETQYF.

This clonotype was observed a few times. The J gene is TRBJ2-7, the V gene TRBV7-9; D is unresolved. Germline V gene lookup returns CDR1 SEHNR and CDR2 FQNEAQ (reference sequence). The CDR3 runs 14 residues. V was shortened by 2 bases and J by 5 bases, with 13 bases between the two germline ends. The CDR3 reads CASSLTSLEHEQYF. The CDR3 DNA is TGTGCCAGCAGCTTAACCTCTTTAGAGCACGAGCAGTACTTC.

This clonotype was recorded at least ten times. V and J are TRBV7-2 and TRBJ1-5, with D possibly TRBD1 on 5 matching bases. The CDR3 length is 15 residues. Germline V gives CDR1 SGHTA, CDR2 FQGNSA. V lost 2 bases, J lost 6 bases, and 14 bases lay in between. In DNA, the CDR3 is TGTGCCAGCAGCTTAATTGTAAGGGGCACTCAGCCCCAGCATTTT. Its translation is CASSLIVRGTQPQHF.